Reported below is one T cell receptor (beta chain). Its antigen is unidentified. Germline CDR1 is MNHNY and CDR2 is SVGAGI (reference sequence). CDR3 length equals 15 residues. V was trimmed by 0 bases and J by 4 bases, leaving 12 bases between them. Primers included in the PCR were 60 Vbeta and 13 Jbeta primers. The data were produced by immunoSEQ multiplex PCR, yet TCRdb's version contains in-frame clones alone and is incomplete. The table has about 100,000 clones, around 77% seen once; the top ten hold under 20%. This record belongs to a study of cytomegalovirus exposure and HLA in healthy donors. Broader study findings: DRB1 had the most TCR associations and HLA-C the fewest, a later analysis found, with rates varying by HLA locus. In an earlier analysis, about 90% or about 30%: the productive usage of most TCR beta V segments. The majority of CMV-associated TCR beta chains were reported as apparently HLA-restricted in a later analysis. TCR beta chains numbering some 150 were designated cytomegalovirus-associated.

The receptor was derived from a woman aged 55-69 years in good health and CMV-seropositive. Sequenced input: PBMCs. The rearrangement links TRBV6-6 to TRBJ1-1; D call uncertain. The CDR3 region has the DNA TGTGCCAGCAGTTACTCGCGAGGGTTCGGCACTGAAGCTTTCTTT. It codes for CASSYSRGFGTEAFF.